Presented here are 12 T cell receptor beta chains from one specimen sequenced in a study of immune heterogeneity within non-small cell lung tumors. Multiplex PCR with 32 V and 13 J primers amplified TCR beta CDR3. TCRdb used MiXCR to reprocess the multiplex PCR reads, holding one entry per CDR3 protein. The sample has under 5,500 distinct CDR3 sequences, 20% to 25% seen once. At around 600 ng per sample, bulk tumor genomic DNA provided the template. Each primary tumor yielded several biopsies, collected far apart from one another at surgery. The cohort was untreated, with newly diagnosed non-small cell lung cancer undergoing curative surgery. Sequencing input: lung tumor tissue. Receptors originate from an older man with non-small cell lung cancer.

V and J are TRBV10-3 and TRBJ2-3; D call uncertain. The germline V gene encodes CDR1 ENHRY and CDR2 SYGVKD. Between the trimmed V and J ends, which lost 10 bases and 4 bases, there was a span of 9 bases. The CDR3 extends over 11 amino acids. In DNA, the CDR3 is TGTGCCACCCTGAGCGCAGATACGCAGTATTTT. Translation gives CATLSADTQYF.

This clonotype is labeled medium-sized. This sequence joins TRBV20-1 and TRBJ1-1; 9 positions match TRBD1. The V segment lost 5 bases and the J segment 5 bases; nucleotides outside the gene matches: 6. From germline, CDR1 is DFQATT and CDR2 SNEGSKA (reference sequence). The CDR3 is made up of 13 amino acids. This chain's CDR3 is CSALTGGRTEAFF. The DNA for the CDR3 is TGCAGTGCTCTAACAGGGGGCAGGACTGAAGCTTTCTTT.

This clonotype was observed a handful of times. A much bigger clone sits one base away, suggesting this may be a read error. This rearrangement joins TRBV6-1 to TRBJ1-6; D gene uncertain. The V gene lost 2 bases and the J gene lost 7 bases, with 9 bases spanning the gap. The CDR3 has 14 amino acids. Per the germline V gene, CDR1 is MNHNS and CDR2 is SASEGT. CDR3: CASSERIENSPLHF. CDR3 in DNA: TGTGCCAGCAGTGAAAGAATAGAGAATTCACCCCTCCACTTT.

This clonotype counts as medium-sized. The rearrangement uses TRBV29-1 and TRBJ2-7, with D perhaps matching TRBD1 (6 bases). The length of the CDR3 is 14 residues. Trimming took off 4 bases at V and 0 bases at J, with 13 bases between the two ends. Germline assignment: CDR1 SQVTM and CDR2 ANQGSEA. CDR3 coding DNA: TGCAGCGTTGGAGGGGACACCAGCTCCTACGAGCAGTACTTC. It translates to CSVGGDTSSYEQYF.

This clonotype was detected a few times. The rearrangement joins TRBV6-1 to TRBJ2-1, with 11 bases fitting TRBD2. Germline CDR1 reads MNHNS; CDR2 reads SASEGT. Unmatched junction bases numbered 12, after V lost 6 bases and J lost 8 bases. This CDR3 has 16 residues. This CDR3 is CASRPRGSGGAHEQFF. As DNA, the CDR3 is TGTGCCAGCAGACCGAGGGGTAGCGGGGGGGCCCATGAGCAGTTCTTC.

Worth noting for this clonotype: A clone one base away is much larger, so this may be a read error. The gene calls are TRBV5-1 and TRBJ1-1, with 8 bases that match TRBD1. From germline, CDR1 is SGHRS and CDR2 YFSETQ. The CDR3 runs to 17 residues. With V trimmed by 2 bases and J by 6 bases, 15 bases remained unmatched. In DNA, the CDR3 is TGCGCCAGCAGCTTCAGCGCCTCAAACAGGGGGGTCCCTGAAGCTTTCTTT. It is translated as CASSFSASNRGVPEAFF.

This clonotype was found a few times. The genes are TRBV14 and TRBJ1-2; D call uncertain. V lost 3 bases, J lost 14 bases, and 16 bases lay in between. This CDR3 comprises 12 residues. Germline V gene sequence: CDR1 SGHDN, CDR2 FVKESK. The CDR3 nucleotides are TGTGCCAGCAGCCACGACCGGAAAAGTAGGACCTTC. This translates into CASSHDRKSRTF.

The gene calls are TRBV5-1 and TRBJ1-2; 8 positions match TRBD1. Germline trimming cut 4 bases from V and 3 bases from J; bases unmatched to any gene: 8. The CDR3 runs 15 residues. CDR1 and CDR2 (germline): SGHRS, YFSETQ. CDR3: CASSAWTGSHYGYTF. The CDR3, as DNA: TGCGCCAGCAGCGCATGGACAGGGTCCCACTATGGCTACACCTTC.

This clonotype was seen only a few times. The rearrangement links TRBV6-1 to TRBJ1-5; TRBD1 agrees at 7 bases. The CDR3 loop spans 14 amino acids. Germline CDR1 MNHNS, CDR2 SASEGT. V lost 11 bases, J lost 4 bases, and 11 bases stayed unmatched. The CDR3 spells CASRRGRRNQPQHF. CDR3 sequence (DNA): TGTGCCTCAAGGAGGGGGCGGAGAAATCAGCCCCAGCATTTT.

The genes are TRBV6-2 or TRBV6-3 and TRBJ2-7; D could derive from TRBD1 or TRBD2 (5 bases each). The CDR3 sequence is 14 residues long. Germline V lookup: CDR1 MNHEY, CDR2 SVGEGT. V lost 7 bases and J 2 bases, leaving 15 bases between the germline ends. The CDR3 bases are TGTGCCAGCATGACAGACGGACTTGCCTACGAGCAGTACTTC. Its protein is CASMTDGLAYEQYF.

This clonotype is medium-sized within its sample. The chain has TRBV6-1 and TRBJ1-2, with 9 bases identical to TRBD1. J was trimmed by 2 bases and V by 7 bases; bases with no gene match: 5. The CDR3 spans 14 residues. Per germline, CDR1 MNHNS and CDR2 SASEGT. The CDR3 sequence is CASNPGTGNYGYTF. CDR3 sequence (DNA): TGTGCCAGCAATCCCGGGACAGGGAACTATGGCTACACCTTC.

This clonotype was counted a few times. The gene calls are TRBV9 and TRBJ1-1; D gene unclear. The germline V gene has CDR1 SGDLS and CDR2 YYNGEE. Trimming took 4 bases from V and 2 from J, leaving 9 bases between them. CDR3 length: 13 amino acids. The CDR3 DNA is TGTGCCAGCAGCTTTCAGGATAACACTGAAGCTTTCTTT. This codes for CASSFQDNTEAFF.